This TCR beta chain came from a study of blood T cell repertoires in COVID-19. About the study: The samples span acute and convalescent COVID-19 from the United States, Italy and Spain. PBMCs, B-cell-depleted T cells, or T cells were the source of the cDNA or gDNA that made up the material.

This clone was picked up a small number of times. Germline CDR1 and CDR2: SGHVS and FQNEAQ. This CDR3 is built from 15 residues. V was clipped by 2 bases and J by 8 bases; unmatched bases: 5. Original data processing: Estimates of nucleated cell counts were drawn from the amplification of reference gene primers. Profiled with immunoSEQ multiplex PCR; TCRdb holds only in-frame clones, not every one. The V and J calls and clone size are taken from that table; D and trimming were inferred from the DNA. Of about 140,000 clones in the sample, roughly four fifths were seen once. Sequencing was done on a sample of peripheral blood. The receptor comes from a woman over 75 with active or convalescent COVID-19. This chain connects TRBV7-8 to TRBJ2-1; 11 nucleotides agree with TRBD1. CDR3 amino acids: CASSLTGQGVYEQFF. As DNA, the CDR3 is TGTGCCAGCAGCTTAACGGGACAGGGGGTGTATGAGCAGTTCTTC.